The clone carrying this TCR beta chain was counted ten times or more. The data originate from a study of T-cell reconstitution after alpha-beta-depleted transplantation in children. Germline values: CDR1 MNHEY, CDR2 SVGAGI. This CDR3 spans 16 amino acids. J was trimmed by 4 bases and V by 6 bases; bases with no gene match: 8. During its preparation, the TCRbeta library received unique molecular identifiers. TCRdb re-called the PCR reads through MiXCR, storing one row per CDR3 protein. This table has around 410,000 distinct CDR3 sequences, 9.5% to 13% appearing once. The material sequenced was PBMCs from the stem cell graft donor, taken from the stem cell graft. The V gene is TRBV6-5, the J gene TRBJ2-6, with 8 bases lining up with TRBD1. This clonotype was obtained from a human donor who donated a stem cell graft to a child with acute myeloid leukemia. The DNA of the CDR3 is TGTGCCAGCAGCCCCAGGGGGCAAGGCGGGGCCAACGTCCTGACTTTC. Translating gives CASSPRGQGGANVLTF.